These 17 T cell receptor beta chains share one sample of origin, sequenced in a study of T cell responses to AZD1222 COVID-19 vaccine. The protocol was immunoSEQ multiplex PCR, while the TCRdb copy is restricted to in-frame clones and leaves out a portion. Here the sample spans some 74,000 clones, under 90% being singletons. Sequencing was performed on peripheral blood, taken 28 days after the second AZD1222 dose. These receptors were obtained from an adult who received the AZD1222 COVID-19 vaccine.

V and J are TRBV4-1 and TRBJ1-2; D is ambiguous. Germline V lookup: CDR1 MGHRA, CDR2 YSYEKL. The CDR3 consists of 15 residues. Deletions cut 0 bases from V and 4 bases from J, with 12 bases between. The CDR3 DNA reads TGCGCCAGCAGCCAAGAATACAGTTTCCTCTATGGCTACACCTTC. Its protein is CASSQEYSFLYGYTF.

This sequence joins TRBV9 and TRBJ1-2; a weak D match, TRBD1 (6 bases). The V gene's germline CDR1 is SGDLS and CDR2 YYNGEE. The CDR3 consists of 16 residues. With 0 bases removed from V and 4 bases from J, the gap between germline ends came to 16 bases. The DNA of the CDR3 is TGTGCCAGCAGCGTAGAGGAACAGGGATGGGGCTATGGCTACACCTTC. Its translation: CASSVEEQGWGYGYTF. The variable domain in full, completed from reference TRBV9 and TRBJ1-2, reads DSGVTQTPKHLITATGQRVTLRCSPRSGDLSVYWYQQSLDQGLQFLIQYYNGEERAKGNILERFSAQQFPDLHSELNLSSLELGDSALYFCASSVEEQGWGYGYTFGSGTRLTVV.

V usage is TRBV19 and J usage is TRBJ2-5, with TRBD2 as a possible D gene (6 bases). The CDR3 loop spans 13 amino acids. Germline CDR1 and CDR2: LNHDA and SQIVND (reference sequence). V dropped 3 bases and J dropped 5 bases, with 10 bases sitting between them. Written as DNA, the CDR3 is TGTGCCAGTAGTATGCGGAGGGTTGAGACCCAGTACTTC. This encodes CASSMRRVETQYF.

The chain employs TRBV6-5 and TRBJ2-1; no definite D call. V was shortened by 6 bases and J by 2 bases, with 14 bases between the two germline ends. The CDR3 runs to 15 residues. The germline CDR1 and CDR2 sequences are MNHEY and SVGAGI. CDR3 region: CASRRTVQTYNEQFF. The CDR3, as DNA: TGTGCCAGCAGGAGGACGGTCCAGACCTACAATGAGCAGTTCTTC.

The chain couples TRBV5-5 to TRBJ2-7, with 7 positions matching TRBD1. The V segment lost 1 base and the J segment 3 bases; nucleotides outside the gene matches: 7. The CDR3 runs 15 residues. The V gene's germline CDR1 is SGHKS and CDR2 YYEKEE (reference sequence). In DNA form, the CDR3 reads TGTGCCAGCAGCTTGAGGGGGACAGAGGTCTACGAGCAGTACTTC. Amino acids: CASSLRGTEVYEQYF.

V usage is TRBV5-4 and J usage is TRBJ1-2; 8 bases map to TRBD1. V trimming: 1 base; J trimming: 6 bases; junction bases outside the gene matches: 8. The CDR3 has 15 amino acids. Germline loops: CDR1 SGHNT, CDR2 YYREEE (reference sequence). CDR3 amino acids: CASSLLGQGINGYTF. The CDR3 DNA reads as TGTGCCAGCAGCTTGCTAGGACAGGGAATAAATGGCTACACCTTC.

The CDR3, as DNA: TGTGCCAGCAGCCTGCCGGGACAGCTAGCCGCAGATACGCAGTATTTT. It is translated as CASSLPGQLAADTQYF. The chain carries TRBV5-5 and TRBJ2-3; 7 bases agree with TRBD1. The CDR3 runs to 16 residues. Trimming at V came to 4 bases and at J to 4 bases, leaving 12 bases not matched to a gene. CDR1 and CDR2 (germline): SGHKS, YYEKEE (reference sequence).

V usage is TRBV7-3 and J usage is TRBJ1-6; TRBD1 agrees at 7 bases. Germline values: CDR1 SGHTA, CDR2 FQGTGA. Trimming removed 2 bases from V and 9 bases from J; junction bases left unmatched: 4. The CDR3 covers 14 residues. CDR3 loop: CASSLEGAGSPLHF. The CDR3 DNA sequence: TGTGCCAGCAGCTTAGAGGGGGCTGGTTCACCCCTCCACTTT.

This clone appeared a single time. The rearrangement uses TRBV27 and TRBJ2-6; 9 positions match TRBD1. Germline assignment: CDR1 MNHEY and CDR2 SMNVEV (reference sequence). The CDR3 sequence is 18 residues long. V was clipped by 5 bases and J by 2 bases; unmatched bases: 10. CDR3 DNA: TGTGCCAGCAGTCTTGGGACAGGGCGCATGCCTGGGGCCAACGTCCTGACTTTC. Protein sequence: CASSLGTGRMPGANVLTF.

CDR3 DNA: TGTGCCAGCACCACTTTAGGGGAACAGGGGGGAGATACGCAGTATTTT. Its translation: CASTTLGEQGGDTQYF. The J gene is TRBJ2-3, the V gene TRBV28, with 8 bases matching TRBD1. CDR1 and CDR2 from the germline V gene are MDHEN and SYDVKM. The CDR3 has 16 residues. The V and J ends lost 7 bases and 5 bases, in that order; junction bases with no gene match: 14.

The chain joins TRBV5-8 to TRBJ2-1, with 9 bases fitting TRBD1. There are 16 residues in the CDR3. Trimming removed 6 bases from V and 1 base from J; junction bases left unmatched: 8. Per the germline V gene, CDR1 is SGHTS and CDR2 is YDEGEE. The CDR3 spells CASKLPGTGSYNEQFF. CDR3 bases: TGTGCCAGCAAGCTTCCGGGGACAGGGTCCTACAATGAGCAGTTCTTC.

Turning to this clone: Other DNA sequences from this sample encode an identical CDR3 as well. V gene TRBV6-5 combines with J gene TRBJ1-1, with D hard to call. Germline lookup yields CDR1 MNHEY and CDR2 SVGAGI. V was shortened by 0 bases and J by 2 bases, with 7 bases between the two germline ends. The CDR3 sequence is 14 residues long. In nucleotides, the CDR3 is TGTGCCAGCAGTTACTCGGCGGTTAACACTGAAGCTTTCTTT. This sequence encodes CASSYSAVNTEAFF.

CDR3 coding DNA: TGTGCCAGCAGCTCCCAGACTAGCGAGGGGGATGAGCAGTTCTTC. Protein product: CASSSQTSEGDEQFF. The chain links TRBV13 to TRBJ2-1; 8 bases map to TRBD2. Per the germline V gene, CDR1 is PRHDT and CDR2 is FYEKMQ (reference sequence). V gave up 4 bases and J gave up 8 bases; unmatched junction bases: 10. This CDR3 comprises 15 residues.

This chain links TRBV6-5 with TRBJ2-1; D assignment may be TRBD1 or TRBD2 (5 bases each). Trimming stripped 3 bases from V and 7 bases from J, with 16 bases between. The CDR3 totals 15 residues. CDR1 and CDR2 from the germline V gene are MNHEY and SVGAGI. The CDR3 DNA reads as TGTGCCAGCAGTTATAACCGGGACCCTGGGAATGAGCAGTTCTTC. Its translation is CASSYNRDPGNEQFF.

The chain is built from TRBV4-3 and TRBJ2-5; D perhaps matches TRBD1 (7 bases). This CDR3 has 16 amino acids. Germline loops: CDR1 LGHNA, CDR2 YSLEER. V lost 0 bases to trimming and J lost 4 bases, with 15 bases between them. The CDR3 sequence is CASSQDPRQGGETQYF. The CDR3 DNA is TGCGCCAGCAGCCAAGACCCTAGACAGGGAGGAGAGACCCAGTACTTC.

The chain carries TRBV6-5 and TRBJ1-6, with 7 bases aligning to TRBD1. V shed 7 bases and J 5 bases; nucleotides not matched to a gene: 8. Germline CDR1 and CDR2: MNHEY and SVGAGI. This CDR3 contains 15 residues. Here the CDR3 reads CASKGPRGNNSPLHF. The CDR3 nucleotides read TGTGCCAGCAAGGGCCCCAGGGGGAATAATTCACCCCTCCACTTT.

This sequence joins TRBV5-6 and TRBJ1-5, with D hard to call. Germline CDR1 reads SGHDT; CDR2 reads YYEEEE. This CDR3 is built from 15 residues. V lost 1 base to trimming and J lost 5 bases, with 13 bases between them. CDR3 sequence (DNA): TGTGCCAGCAGCTTGAGACGGACGTTCTATCAGCCCCAGCATTTT. It yields the protein CASSLRRTFYQPQHF.